The present T cell receptor beta chain was sequenced within a study of CD8+ T cells in alopecia areata. Described treatment: oral pan-JAK inhibitor, 5-10 mg twice daily. Extraction of RNA preceded its reverse transcription into cDNA, which served as the sequencing template. Here immunoSEQ multiplex PCR was the method, and the copy in TCRdb shows in-frame clones only, minus some. The profile shows about 140,000 clones, roughly 82% of them singletons. The CDR3 contains 13 residues. Trimming shortened V by 4 bases and J by 7 bases, and 13 bases separated the two germline ends. The germline V gene has CDR1 SGHTA and CDR2 FQGNSA.

This chain uses TRBV7-2 with TRBJ1-1; D is ambiguous. The origin of this receptor is a human donor with alopecia areata. This specimen consisted of CD8+ T cells sorted from blood, obtained at week 4, from a patient treated with tofacitinib. The CDR3 spells CASSSTLSGEAFF. The CDR3 nucleotides read TGTGCCAGCAGCTCGACTCTATCAGGTGAAGCTTTCTTT.